This T cell receptor (beta chain) comes out of a study of T cells of healthy individuals. MiXCR, applied by TCRdb to the 5' RACE reads, yields one record per CDR3 protein. This table has about 82,000 distinct CDR3 sequences, approximately 5.4% appearing once. This clonotype was counted many times. The trim removed 5 bases at V and 16 bases at J, leaving 7 bases unmatched. Germline V CDR1 and CDR2: SGHTA, FQGNSA. The CDR3 contains 12 residues. V usage is TRBV7-2 and J usage is TRBJ2-1; 11 bases fit TRBD1. This TCR derives from a female donor in good health. This CDR3 is CASSPPGQGGFF. CDR3 DNA sequence: TGTGCCAGCAGCCCGCCGGGACAGGGGGGCTTCTTC.